This T cell receptor (beta chain) was captured by sequencing in a study of identical twins (TCRdb year 2016). Regarding the study in general: TCR alpha and beta repertoires from monozygotic twins, unrelated adults of various ages and cord blood were deep-sequenced to test whether fetal clonotypes persist. Replicate twin experiments were performed at different times using different library preparation protocols to rule out contamination.

The paper's findings and limits, for the study overall: Abundant cord blood beta clonotypes carried fewer insertions; young adult naive repertoires showed a weaker similar trend, while memory repertoires showed none. Compared with coincidental sharing between unrelated individuals, an excess of low generation-probability sequences was observed among out-of-frame TCR alpha sequences shared between twins. Zero-insertion analyses could be partly confounded by invariant T cells such as MAIT and iNKT, though diverse VJ usage argued against such confounding for most clonotypes. A weaker excess of twin sharing was found in beta out-of-frame sequences because the signal-to-noise ratio was lowered by fewer shared sequences. Because the same donors could not be followed over many years, conclusions were based on cross-sectional statistical analysis. In monozygotic twins, recombination models systematically underestimated out-of-frame TCR alpha sharing, but the models matched the sharing seen between unrelated individuals.

Libraries came from 5' RACE. The data were produced on an Illumina HiSeq 2000. A universal primer binding site was added through template switching, and the final cDNA carried a unique molecular identifier so that TCR cDNA molecules could be counted accurately. First-strand cDNA for TCR alpha and beta chains was synthesized from specific primers in the conserved constant-segment region. To control for contamination, every cDNA library was double barcoded, receiving both a SMART-Mk sample barcode and Illumina barcodes. TruSeq adapter sequences along with Illumina sample barcodes were introduced in two successive PCR steps. TCR alpha and beta cDNA libraries were sequenced on the Illumina HiSeq platform with custom primers. Concerning the study's data processing: Raw reads were processed with MiGEC to extract unique molecular identifiers, and MiXCR was used to determine CDR3 positions. Recombination models were inferred per individual with the repgenHMM and IGoR tools using an EM algorithm. The tcR package in R was used for shared clonotype analysis, with sharing normalized by the product of cloneset sizes. To study raw recombination free of thymic and clonal selection effects, out-of-frame nonproductive sequences were analyzed. TCRdb ran its own pipeline on the public reads, namely fastp trimming at Q25 and MiXCR clone calling, and kept in-frame beta chains. Under each unique CDR3 protein, matching rows form one entry showing the most common genes and DNA. TCRdb's processing, not the study's, gives the V and J calls here. The sample contains 250,000 to 300,000 distinct CDR3 sequences, approximately 8.6% of them found a single time. Less than 4% of the sample is in the top ten clones.

This clonotype has just a few counts. Its antigen remains undetermined. No base qualities exist here, and no much larger clone lies one base off it. Every donor was a healthy Caucasian. Three pairs of female monozygotic twins, all aged roughly 18 to 29 years, made up the twin cohort. Positive isolation kits from Invitrogen were used to isolate CD4+ and CD8+ T cell populations. V is trimmed back by 5 bases and J by 2 bases, and the junction contains 8 bases that no gene match accounts for. There are 17 amino acids in the CDR3, from cysteine to phenylalanine inclusive. CDR3 DNA only is kept here, 51 bases in frame from base 1. These same records also appear under a second study, on yellow fever vaccine responses in identical twins. According to the second study: The authors reported that the T cell response to vaccination in identical twins appeared partly convergent and partly personalized. Focusing on identical twins, the study followed the T cell clones that responded to the vaccine, and did so with precision.

The chain couples TRBV12-3 or TRBV12-4 to TRBJ2-3, and 12 junctional nucleotides match TRBD2. This clonotype originated in a young woman in good health. The sample taken for sequencing was CD8+ T cells sorted from blood. The CDR3 amino acid sequence is: CASSVGLAGPFTDTQYF. DNA sequence: TGTGCCAGCAGTGTAGGACTAGCGGGGCCGTTCACAGATACGCAGTATTTT.